The clone carrying this TCR beta chain was seen only a few times. Its antigen is still unknown. This CDR3 has 15 amino acids. Between the trimmed V and J ends, which lost 7 bases and 1 base, there was a span of 13 bases. CDR1 MNHNY and CDR2 SVGAGI come from the germline V gene (reference sequence). TCRdb reprocessed the reads with MiXCR, giving one entry per CDR3 protein. The repertoire holds approximately 100,000 distinct CDR3 sequences, roughly a quarter seen once, with roughly two fifths in the top ten. The data originate from a study of T cell repertoires in cytomegalovirus infection. Study summary: Public TCR beta signatures indicated both CMV infection and matching HLA type.

Study conclusions and caveats: The ex vivo response showed dominance by HLA-C-restricted CMV-specific TCR beta clonotypes. Frequencies of public TCR beta families were cumulated, and this identified carriers of CMV plus the relevant HLA.

This chain links TRBV6-6 with TRBJ2-2; D remains unclear. The specimen sequenced was CD8+ T cells from PBMCs. The sequence came from a human donor in good health (CMV status not recorded). Some clones in this sample may be carry-over from other donors' samples. CDR3 coding DNA: TGTGCCAGCATCCCCAGGACCGAGAACACCGGGGAGCTGTTTTTT. Translated, it gives CASIPRTENTGELFF.